This TCR beta chain was sequenced in a study of CD8+CD57+ T cells in acquired aplastic anemia. Study overall: Approximately 10 million reads were obtained on average for healthy donor CD4+ cells. Regarding the study as a whole: The CD8+ Simpson's diversity of patients and controls was not significantly different. The number of CD8+ CDR3 sequences shared by patients and controls was roughly 31.

This CDR3 comprises 14 residues. Germline values: CDR1 MRHNA, CDR2 SNTAGT. After removal of 0 bases from V and 6 bases from J, the junction contained 0 bases not matched to a gene. Template material for TCR beta VDJ and CDR3 profiling consisted of genomic DNA. Via MiXCR, TCRdb re-called the reads, giving one row per CDR3 protein. The repertoire holds roughly 200,000 distinct CDR3 sequences, over 55% seen once, with about 29% in the top ten. This clonotype was counted many times. Its antigen is currently unknown. This receptor was identified in a human donor in good health. Material for sequencing was sorted CD4+, CD8+, or CD8+CD57+ T cells (not recorded which) from PBMCs. The chain combines TRBV6-4 with TRBJ2-3, with TRBD2 matching 10 bases. CDR3 in DNA: TGTGCCAGCAGTGACTCGGGACTAGCGGATACGCAGTATTTT. This sequence encodes CASSDSGLADTQYF.